The clone carrying this T cell receptor beta chain showed up just a few times. Its antigen is still unknown. TCRdb's copy holds only in-frame clones and misses some; the assay was immunoSEQ multiplex PCR. The sample carries 70,000 to 85,000 clones, around 80% recorded once. This sample is drawn from a study of cytotoxic CD8 clonotypes in ibrutinib-treated CLL. Notes on the study in general: Contraction or stability on treatment characterized the public clonotypes, which were uncommon. Baseline clonality, higher than in age-matched healthy donors, tracked circulating CD8+ T-cell counts.

The sequence came from a human donor with chronic lymphocytic leukemia. Sample: PBMCs, taken at disease progression, from a patient treated with ibrutinib.

In nucleotides, the CDR3 is TGTGCCAGTAGTATTTCCGATAGTTCGGGGGGTAACACTGAAGCTTTCTTT. Residues: CASSISDSSGGNTEAFF. The V gene is TRBV19, the J gene TRBJ1-1, with D maybe TRBD1 (5 bases). CDR1 LNHDA and CDR2 SQIVND come from the germline V gene (reference sequence). V lost 3 bases to trimming and J lost 2 bases, with 19 bases between them. This CDR3 is 17 amino acids long.